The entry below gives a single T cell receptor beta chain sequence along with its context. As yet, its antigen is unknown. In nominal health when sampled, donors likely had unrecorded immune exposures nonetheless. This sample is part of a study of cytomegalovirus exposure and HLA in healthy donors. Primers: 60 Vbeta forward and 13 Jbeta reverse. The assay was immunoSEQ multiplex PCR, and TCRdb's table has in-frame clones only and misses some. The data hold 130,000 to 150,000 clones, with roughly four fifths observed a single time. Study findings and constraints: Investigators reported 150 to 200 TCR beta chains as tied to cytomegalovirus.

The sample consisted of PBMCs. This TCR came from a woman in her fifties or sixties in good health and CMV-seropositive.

CDR3 in DNA: TGTGCCATCAGTAAACTAGCGGGGGGGCAGGACGAGCAGTACTTC. It yields the protein CAISKLAGGQDEQYF. The gene calls are TRBV10-3 and TRBJ2-5; 13 bases align to TRBD2. The assigned J gene may be wrong: the sequence end matches TRBJ2-7 better. CDR1 is ENHRY and CDR2 is SYGVKD in the germline V gene. The CDR3 is 15 residues long.